These 5 T cell receptor beta chains originate from one sample sequenced in a study of blood T cells in healthy people across ages. PCR was performed a second time for roughly 7 to 12 cycles using a sample-barcoded 5' primer and a J-beta primer mix. MiXCR, run by TCRdb on the 5' RACE reads, gives a single entry per CDR3 protein. Of approximately 1.5 million distinct CDR3 sequences listed, 42% were seen once; the top ten hold under 5%. The sequenced sample was blood. These TCRs come from a woman aged 18-29 years in good health.

The chain uses TRBV5-1 and TRBJ2-7; 15 nucleotides match TRBD2. CDR1 is SGHRS, CDR2 YFSETQ, per germline. V shed 4 bases and J 0 bases; nucleotides not matched to a gene: 5. The CDR3 covers 17 residues. The CDR3: CASSEGLAGGVSYEQYF. For the CDR3, the DNA is TGCGCCAGCAGCGAAGGACTAGCGGGAGGGGTCTCCTACGAGCAGTACTTC.

The table lists this clonotype with a few counts. The V call is TRBV20-1, the J call TRBJ2-3; the match to TRBD2 covers 9 bases. V shed 3 bases, J shed 4 bases, and the junction held 14 bases outside the gene matches. CDR1 and CDR2 from the germline V gene are DFQATT and SNEGSKA (reference sequence). The CDR3 is 17 residues long. CDR3 loop: CSARVYGLAGWADTQYF. CDR3 bases: TGCAGTGCTAGGGTATACGGCCTAGCGGGGTGGGCAGATACGCAGTATTTT.

This clonotype has more than one count but fewer than ten. The chain recombines TRBV6-5 with TRBJ2-1, with D perhaps assigned TRBD1 or TRBD2 (5 bases each). Germline lookup yields CDR1 MNHEY and CDR2 SVGAGI. Trimming removed 6 bases at V and 6 bases at J, with 15 bases between. The CDR3 spans 14 residues. The CDR3 nucleotides read TGTGCCAGCAGCCCCGGGGCGCCGCTCAATGAGCAGTTCTTC. Translation gives CASSPGAPLNEQFF.

V and J are TRBV5-1 and TRBJ2-3; maybe TRBD1 (6 bases). Germline V gene data show CDR1 as SGHRS and CDR2 as YFSETQ. Trimming took off 1 base at V and 6 bases at J, with 18 bases between the two ends. The CDR3 loop spans 16 amino acids. In DNA, the CDR3 is TGCGCCAGCAGCTTGACGCCGGGACAATCGGTGGATACGCAGTATTTT. It specifies CASSLTPGQSVDTQYF.

This clonotype appeared once. The rearrangement joins TRBV28 to TRBJ1-5; D uncertain. Germline V gene sequence: CDR1 MDHEN, CDR2 SYDVKM. V gave up 1 base and J gave up 0 bases, with 10 bases separating them. The CDR3 spans 16 residues. DNA of the CDR3: TGTGCCAGCAGTTTATCCCCTCTGTATAGCAATCAGCCCCAGCATTTT. This translates into CASSLSPLYSNQPQHF.